The sequence of this T cell receptor (beta chain) was determined in a study of Graves' ophthalmopathy and Graves' hyperthyroidism. Study-wide findings and caveats: Most clonotypes expanded in thyroid above 0.001 frequency were present in blood too.

Clinical symptoms, serum thyroxine, TRAb, thyroid ultrasound and orbital computed tomography determined diagnosis. As to this clonotype: Its antigen is as yet unknown.

Amplified material comprised TCR beta CDR3 regions derived from RNA transcripts. The library came from an HTBI-primed first-round RT-PCR and a second-round multiplex PCR. From the multiplex PCR reads, TCRdb called clonotypes with MiXCR, one entry per CDR3 protein. The repertoire holds 650,000 to 800,000 distinct CDR3 sequences, with over 40% as singletons. Germline loops: CDR1 SNHLY, CDR2 FYNNEI. Trimming removed 10 bases from V and 2 bases from J, with 10 bases in between. The CDR3 contains 12 residues. Sequenced material: peripheral blood. The chain recombines TRBV2 with TRBJ2-3; D unresolved. The clonotype originates from an adult man with Graves' ophthalmopathy. The CDR3, as DNA: TGTGCCACCACGACTTTCACAGATACGCAGTATTTT. This gives the protein CATTTFTDTQYF.